This T cell receptor beta chain was identified during a study of cytomegalovirus exposure and HLA in healthy donors. Notes on this clone: A junction end diverges from the germline sequence, so it may reflect a read error.

The PCR contained 60 Vbeta and 13 Jbeta primers. Profiling relied on immunoSEQ multiplex PCR, and the TCRdb table lists in-frame clones only, not all of them. The sample has about 160,000 clones, approximately 81% seen once; the top ten hold about 2%. Source material: PBMCs. This receptor was identified in a man between 18 and 35 years old in good health and CMV-seropositive.

CDR3: CATPGLASGANGLTF. As DNA, the CDR3 is TGTGCCACCCCGGGACTGGCATCTGGGGCCAACGGCCTGACTTTC. The chain couples TRBV6-1 to TRBJ2-6, with a possible D match to TRBD2 (6 bases). The CDR3 runs to 15 residues. Germline CDR1 reads MNHNS; CDR2 reads SASEGT.